The 4 T cell receptor beta chains presented below share a single source sample, sequenced in a study of blood T cell repertoires in COVID-19 (dated by TCRdb to 2018 to 2021). The library was generated by the immunoSEQ multiplex PCR assay. Sourced from immuneACCESS, this table was stored by TCRdb with only in-frame sequences that have V and J called. A share of the clones is absent; for the studies checked, an unresolved V gene accounts for under half, and the remainder has no known explanation. The sample contains hundreds of thousands of clones, 85% to 90% of them found a single time. The ten largest clones add up to about 1.7% of the sample. Material for sequencing was PBMCs or T cells enriched from blood (not recorded which). The source is a woman aged 18-29 years with acute COVID-19.

The chain uses TRBV19 and TRBJ2-5; D possibly corresponds to TRBD2 (6 bases). The CDR3 totals 15 residues. Per the germline V gene, CDR1 is LNHDA and CDR2 is SQIVND (reference sequence). Trimming shortened V by 5 bases and J by 4 bases, and 17 bases separated the two germline ends. The CDR3, as DNA: TGTGCCAGTAGTCCCAGGGTTTTGGGGGGAGAGACCCAGTACTTC. Translation gives CASSPRVLGGETQYF.

This rearrangement joins TRBV7-9 to TRBJ2-1; 13 nucleotides match TRBD2. The CDR3 sequence is 15 residues long. CDR1 is SEHNR, CDR2 FQNEAQ, per germline (reference sequence). V dropped 5 bases and J dropped 7; count of bases not matched to a gene: 5. The CDR3 bases are TGTGCCAGCAGCGTCACTAGCGGGAGGGGGAATGAGCAGTTCTTC. Translation: CASSVTSGRGNEQFF.

The rearrangement uses TRBV7-9 and TRBJ2-5; 15 bases are a match to TRBD2. Germline V gives CDR1 SEHNR, CDR2 FQNEAQ (reference sequence). This CDR3 has 15 amino acids. With 1 base clipped from V and 7 bases from J, the junction kept 1 base outside the gene matches. The CDR3 DNA sequence: TGTGCCAGCAGCTTAGGGACTAGCGGGAGGGGGACCCAGTACTTC. Protein: CASSLGTSGRGTQYF.

The chain links TRBV7-8 to TRBJ2-1, with 7 bases lining up with TRBD2. CDR3 length: 15 amino acids. The V gene end was trimmed by 0 bases and the J gene end by 4 bases; junction bases not matched to a gene: 3. The germline CDR1 and CDR2 sequences are SGHVS and FQNEAQ. The CDR3 reads CASSLARDYYNEQFF. For the CDR3, the DNA is TGTGCCAGCAGCTTAGCCCGGGACTATTACAATGAGCAGTTCTTC.